The present T cell receptor beta chain was sequenced within a study of T-cell reconstitution after alpha-beta-depleted transplantation in children. Notes on the study in general: After transplant, at about two months, alpha-beta T cells were reportedly derived from several hundred expanded graft clones. Counts and diversity of T cells one year after transplant came mostly from newly produced T cells.

In regard to this clonotype: Its specificity is not known.

Molecular barcoding with unique molecular identifiers was used for the TCRbeta library. Each CDR3 protein gets one entry after TCRdb re-called the PCR reads with MiXCR. The table includes roughly 350,000 distinct CDR3 sequences, about 17% detected once. The CDR3 consists of 16 residues. Trimming took 3 bases from V and 0 from J; bases not matched to a gene: 3. This chain connects TRBV12-3 or TRBV12-4 to TRBJ2-7; TRBD2 agrees at 12 bases. This clonotype was obtained from a male patient aged 2-15 years who had a stem cell transplant for acute lymphoblastic leukemia, so the T cells may come from the graft donor. The specimen comprised PBMCs, mostly from graft donor cells, sampled 360 days after TCRalphabeta/CD19-depleted stem cell transplant. The CDR3 nucleotides read TGTGCCAGCAGTTTCGGGACTAGCGGGTGCTCCTACGAGCAGTACTTC. It translates to CASSFGTSGCSYEQYF.